A selection of T cell receptor beta chains follows, all from one sample in a study of T cell responses to AZD1222 COVID-19 vaccine. Generated by immunoSEQ multiplex PCR, the TCRdb table keeps only in-frame clones and is missing some. The repertoire holds 90,000 to 120,000 clones, with more than 75% as singletons. The sequencing here drew on peripheral blood, taken on day 0 of AZD1222 vaccination. All receptors come from an adult in good health. The CDR3 runs from the conserved cysteine through the conserved F or W. Fields, in order: J gene, V gene, D gene, clone size, CDR3 protein, CDR3 DNA. A D gene is named only where the DNA matches it firmly. Clone size, where shown, is once, few, many, or a class for clones that have expanded.

>TRBJ1-2|TRBV4-3|-|few
CASSQEAFGGYGYTF
TGCGCCAGCAGCCAAGAGGCTTTCGGTGGGTATGGCTACACCTTC
>TRBJ1-2|TRBV27|-|-
CASSLSLGVNYGYTF
TGTGCCAGCAGTTTATCCCTGGGGGTTAACTATGGCTACACCTTC
>TRBJ2-6|TRBV6-5|TRBD1|once
CASSGTASGANVLTF
TGTGCCAGCAGCGGGACAGCTTCTGGGGCCAACGTCCTGACTTTC
>TRBJ1-2|TRBV27|TRBD1|-
CASSSRDRVRGYTF
TGTGCCAGCAGTTCCCGGGACAGGGTTAGAGGCTACACCTTC
>TRBJ1-1|TRBV3-1/TRBV3-2|-|-
CASREGTEAFF
TGTGCCAGCAGGGAGGGGACTGAAGCTTTCTTT
>TRBJ2-2|TRBV27|TRBD1|-
CASGRDRVAGELFF
TGTGCCAGCGGACGGGACAGGGTGGCCGGGGAGCTGTTTTTT
>TRBJ1-2|TRBV6-2/TRBV6-3|-|-
CASSSRTRDIVSGYTF
TGTGCCAGCAGTTCAAGAACCCGGGACATTGTTAGTGGCTACACCTTC
>TRBJ1-2|TRBV3-1/TRBV3-2|-|-
CASSPSGLLGGYTF
TGTGCCAGCAGCCCGTCTGGACTACTGGGAGGCTACACCTTC
>TRBJ1-2|TRBV7-2|TRBD1|-
CASSLGPSGGGYGYTF
TGTGCCAGCAGCTTAGGTCCGTCAGGGGGCGGCTATGGCTACACCTTC
>TRBJ1-6|TRBV7-9|-|once
CASSFERENSPLHF
TGTGCCAGCAGCTTTGAGAGGGAGAATTCACCCCTCCACTTT
>TRBJ2-1|TRBV10-1|-|-
CASSEAAVSGEQFF
TGCGCCAGCAGTGAGGCCGCGGTCAGCGGTGAGCAGTTCTTC
>TRBJ1-5|TRBV7-2|-|-
CASSLKSGLQPQHF
TGTGCCAGCAGCCTTAAATCAGGGTTACAGCCCCAGCATTTT
>TRBJ2-3|TRBV5-1|-|-
CASSLEAGGPDTQYF
TGCGCCAGCAGCTTGGAGGCCGGGGGCCCAGATACGCAGTATTTT
>TRBJ2-5|TRBV7-2|TRBD2|-
CASSPRTSGVRSQYF
TGTGCCAGCAGCCCCCGGACTAGCGGGGTGAGGTCCCAGTACTTC
>TRBJ2-7|TRBV5-1|TRBD2|-
CASSPGDGGGTYEQYF
TGCGCCAGCAGCCCTGGAGATGGGGGGGGAACCTACGAGCAGTACTTC
>TRBJ2-2|TRBV19|-|-
CASTNAGGRSTGELFF
TGTGCCAGTACAAATGCTGGGGGACGTAGCACCGGGGAGCTGTTTTTT
>TRBJ2-2|TRBV6-1|-|once
CASSVAGHTAGELFF
TGTGCCAGCAGTGTAGCAGGGCATACGGCCGGGGAGCTGTTTTTT
>TRBJ2-7|TRBV10-1|-|-
CASSGGSYEQYF
TGCGCCAGCAGCGGGGGCTCCTACGAGCAGTACTTC
>TRBJ1-3|TRBV9|-|-
CASSVEGEGNTIYF
TGTGCCAGCAGCGTAGAAGGGGAAGGAAACACCATATATTTT
>TRBJ1-1|TRBV10-1|-|once
CASIYPKDTEAFF
TGCGCCAGCATATACCCGAAAGACACTGAAGCTTTCTTT
>TRBJ1-2|TRBV7-8|-|-
CASSLFGEPKYGYTF
TGTGCCAGCAGCTTATTTGGAGAACCCAAATATGGCTACACCTTC
>TRBJ1-1|TRBV6-4|TRBD1|-
CASSPGGEDTEAFF
TGTGCCAGCAGTCCAGGGGGCGAAGACACTGAAGCTTTCTTT
>TRBJ2-5|TRBV6-4|-|-
CASSDRGAKETQYF
TGTGCCAGCAGTGACAGGGGGGCGAAAGAGACCCAGTACTTC
>TRBJ2-2|TRBV19|TRBD1|-
CASSHPGQLHRELFF
TGTGCCAGTTCCCACCCGGGACAGCTACACCGGGAGCTGTTTTTT
>TRBJ2-7|TRBV12-3/TRBV12-4|-|-
CASTETTFYEQYF
TGTGCCAGCACCGAGACTACGTTCTACGAGCAGTACTTC
>TRBJ2-5|TRBV19|TRBD1|-
CASSIRDRRWGETQYF
TGTGCCAGTAGTATAAGGGACAGACGCTGGGGAGAGACCCAGTACTTC
>TRBJ1-1|TRBV14|-|-
CASSLGGALGTEAFF
TGTGCCAGCAGCCTGGGGGGGGCCTTGGGCACTGAAGCTTTCTTT
>TRBJ1-5|TRBV6-1|-|-
CASSESVGAMGNQPQHF
TGTGCCAGCAGTGAATCGGTGGGGGCTATGGGCAATCAGCCCCAGCATTTT
>TRBJ2-7|TRBV6-1|-|-
CASSDRYYEQYF
TGTGCCAGCAGTGACCGTTACTACGAGCAGTACTTC
>TRBJ1-4|TRBV6-5|-|-
CASRSGASGGEKLFF
TGTGCCAGCAGGTCGGGGGCGAGCGGCGGCGAAAAACTGTTTTTT
>TRBJ2-3|TRBV29-1|-|-
CSARQGTDTQYF
TGCAGCGCCCGACAGGGCACAGATACGCAGTATTTT
>TRBJ2-1|TRBV6-1|-|-
CASSEAWWNEQFF
TGTGCCAGCAGTGAAGCGTGGTGGAATGAGCAGTTCTTC
>TRBJ2-1|TRBV3-1/TRBV3-2|TRBD1|once
CASSHRQGRISYNEQFF
TGTGCCAGCAGCCACCGACAGGGGAGGATCTCCTACAATGAGCAGTTCTTC
>TRBJ1-1|TRBV3-1/TRBV3-2|-|once
CASSAILQEAFF
TGTGCCAGCAGCGCCATCCTCCAGGAGGCTTTCTTT